A selection of T cell receptor beta chains follows, all from one sample in a study of blood T cell repertoires in COVID-19. Only in-frame clones appear in the TCRdb table, and some are missing; sequencing was by immunoSEQ multiplex PCR. The profile shows roughly 40,000 clones, about 86% of them singletons. Material: peripheral blood. Receptors were obtained from a woman older than 75 with active or convalescent COVID-19. Each CDR3 is given with its conserved first and last residue. Each record gives: D gene, clone size, V gene, J gene, CDR3 DNA, CDR3 protein. The D gene is left open where the match is weak. Some rows have no size entry. The others give once, few or many, or a class for an expanded clone.

D: TRBD1
size: .
V: TRBV6-2/TRBV6-3
J: TRBJ1-1
DNA: TGTGCCAGCAGTTACTCGGGACAGAAAACAGCTGAAGCTTTCTTT
CDR3: CASSYSGQKTAEAFF

D: TRBD1
size: once
V: TRBV28
J: TRBJ1-5
DNA: TGTGCCAGCAGTTTATGGGACAGGGGTTATAGCAATCAGCCCCAGCATTTT
CDR3: CASSLWDRGYSNQPQHF

D: .
size: .
V: TRBV29-1
J: TRBJ1-6
DNA: TGCAGCGTTGAAGATTCCGGGATATTGCAGGGGATCTCCTATAATTCACCCCTCCACTTT
CDR3: CSVEDSGILQGISYNSPLHF

D: TRBD2
size: .
V: TRBV28
J: TRBJ2-7
DNA: TGTGCCAGCAGTGAGGAGACTAGCGGAAATTACGAGCAGTACTTC
CDR3: CASSEETSGNYEQYF

D: .
size: .
V: TRBV7-9
J: TRBJ2-1
DNA: TGTGCCAGCAGCTCACGGACAGCCGGCAATGAGCAGTTCTTC
CDR3: CASSSRTAGNEQFF

D: .
size: .
V: TRBV28
J: TRBJ2-7
DNA: TGTGCCAGCAGCCAGACACCTAATTCCTACGAGCAGTACTTC
CDR3: CASSQTPNSYEQYF

D: .
size: .
V: TRBV3-1/TRBV3-2
J: TRBJ2-1
DNA: TGTGCCAGCAGCCCCCAGACTGTGACCTACAATGAGCAGTTCTTC
CDR3: CASSPQTVTYNEQFF

D: .
size: .
V: TRBV27
J: TRBJ2-1
DNA: TGTGCCAGCAGTCCCCGCCCACAACTAGCAGAGTTCTTC
CDR3: CASSPRPQLAEFF

D: .
size: .
V: TRBV14
J: TRBJ1-3
DNA: TGTGCCAGCAGCCACATGGGCCCAGGTTGGCACTCTGGAAACACCATATATTTT
CDR3: CASSHMGPGWHSGNTIYF

D: .
size: .
V: TRBV7-8
J: TRBJ2-3
DNA: TGTGCCAGCAGCCAAACAACCCGGACTGGTTCCACAGATACGCAGTATTTT
CDR3: CASSQTTRTGSTDTQYF

D: TRBD1
size: few
V: TRBV7-2
J: TRBJ2-7
DNA: TGTGCCAGCAGCTTACCAGGCGGACAGGGGGCCTACGAGCAGTACTTC
CDR3: CASSLPGGQGAYEQYF

D: TRBD1
size: few
V: TRBV19
J: TRBJ1-1
DNA: TGTGCCAGTAGTATGGGGACAGGGAACACTGAAGCTTTCTTT
CDR3: CASSMGTGNTEAFF

D: TRBD2
size: .
V: TRBV5-1
J: TRBJ2-1
DNA: TGCGCCAGCAGCATTGATAGCGGGAATGAGCAGTTCTTC
CDR3: CASSIDSGNEQFF

D: .
size: .
V: TRBV3-1/TRBV3-2
J: TRBJ2-1
DNA: TGTGCCAGCAGCCAAGATCGACTGTCGTACAATGAGCAGTTCTTC
CDR3: CASSQDRLSYNEQFF